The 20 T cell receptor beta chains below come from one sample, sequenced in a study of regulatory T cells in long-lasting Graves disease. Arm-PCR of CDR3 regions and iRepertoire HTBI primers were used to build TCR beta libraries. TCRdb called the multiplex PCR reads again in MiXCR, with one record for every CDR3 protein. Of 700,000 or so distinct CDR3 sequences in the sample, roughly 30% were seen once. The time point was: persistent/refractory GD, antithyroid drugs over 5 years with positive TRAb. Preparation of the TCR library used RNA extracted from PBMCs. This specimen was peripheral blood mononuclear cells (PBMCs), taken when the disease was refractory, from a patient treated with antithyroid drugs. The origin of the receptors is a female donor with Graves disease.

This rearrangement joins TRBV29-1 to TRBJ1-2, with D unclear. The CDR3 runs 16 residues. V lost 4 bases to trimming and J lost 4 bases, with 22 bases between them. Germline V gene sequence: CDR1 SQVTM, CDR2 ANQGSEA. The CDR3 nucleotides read TGCAGCGTTGTCGGGATTGTAGGGCCAACCCCCTATGGCTACACCTTC. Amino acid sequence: CSVVGIVGPTPYGYTF.

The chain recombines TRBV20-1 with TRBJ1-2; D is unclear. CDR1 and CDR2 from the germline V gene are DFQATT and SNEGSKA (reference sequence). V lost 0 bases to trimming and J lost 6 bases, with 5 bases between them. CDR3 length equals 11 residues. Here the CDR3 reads CSARDRHGYTF. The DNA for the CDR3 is TGCAGTGCTAGAGATCGACATGGCTACACCTTC.

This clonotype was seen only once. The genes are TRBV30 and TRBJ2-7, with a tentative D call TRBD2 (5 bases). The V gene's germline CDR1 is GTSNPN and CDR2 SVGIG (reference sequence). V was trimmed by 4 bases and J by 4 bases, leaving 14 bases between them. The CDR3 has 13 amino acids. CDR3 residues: CAWMVRAGYEQYF. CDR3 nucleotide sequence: TGTGCCTGGATGGTGAGGGCCGGGTACGAGCAGTACTTC. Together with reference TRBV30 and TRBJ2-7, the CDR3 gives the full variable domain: SQTIHQWPATLVQPVGSPLSLECTVEGTSNPNLYWYRQAAGRGLQLLFYSVGIGQISSEVPQNLSASRPQDRQFILSSKKLLLSDSGFYLCAWMVRAGYEQYFGPGTRLTVT.

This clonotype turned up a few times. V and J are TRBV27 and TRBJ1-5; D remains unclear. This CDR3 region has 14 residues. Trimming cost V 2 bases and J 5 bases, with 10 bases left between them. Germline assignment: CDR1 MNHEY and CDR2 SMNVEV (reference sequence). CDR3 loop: CASSLMGLDQPQHF. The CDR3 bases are TGTGCCAGCAGTTTAATGGGGTTAGATCAGCCCCAGCATTTT.

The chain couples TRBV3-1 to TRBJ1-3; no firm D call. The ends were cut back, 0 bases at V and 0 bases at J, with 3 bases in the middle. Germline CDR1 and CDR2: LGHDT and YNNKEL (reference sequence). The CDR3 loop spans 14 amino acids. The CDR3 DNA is TGTGCCAGCAGCCAAGATGACTCTGGAAACACCATATATTTT. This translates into CASSQDDSGNTIYF.

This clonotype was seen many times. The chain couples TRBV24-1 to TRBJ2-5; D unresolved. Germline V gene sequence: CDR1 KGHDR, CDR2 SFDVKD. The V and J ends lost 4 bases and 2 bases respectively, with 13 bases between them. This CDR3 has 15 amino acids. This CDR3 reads CATSDIRGSQETQYF. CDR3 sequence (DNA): TGTGCCACCAGTGACATTAGAGGAAGTCAAGAGACCCAGTACTTC.

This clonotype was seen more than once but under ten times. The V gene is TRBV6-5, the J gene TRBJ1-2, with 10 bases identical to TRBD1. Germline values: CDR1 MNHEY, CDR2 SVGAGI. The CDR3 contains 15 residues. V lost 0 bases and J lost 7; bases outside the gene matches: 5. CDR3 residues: CASSYSGTGDGGYTF. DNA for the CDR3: TGTGCCAGCAGTTACTCCGGGACAGGGGACGGTGGCTACACCTTC.

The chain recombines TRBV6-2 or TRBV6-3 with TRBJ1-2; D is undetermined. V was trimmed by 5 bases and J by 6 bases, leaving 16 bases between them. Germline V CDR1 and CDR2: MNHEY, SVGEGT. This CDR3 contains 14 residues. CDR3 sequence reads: CASSETDVKDGYTF. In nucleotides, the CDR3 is TGTGCCAGCAGTGAAACGGACGTCAAAGATGGCTACACCTTC.

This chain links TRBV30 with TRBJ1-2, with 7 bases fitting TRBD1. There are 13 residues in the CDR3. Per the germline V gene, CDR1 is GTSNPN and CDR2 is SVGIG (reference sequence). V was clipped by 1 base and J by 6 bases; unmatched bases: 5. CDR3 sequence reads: CAWSERQGHGYTF. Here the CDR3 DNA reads TGTGCCTGGAGTGAAAGACAGGGACATGGCTACACCTTC.

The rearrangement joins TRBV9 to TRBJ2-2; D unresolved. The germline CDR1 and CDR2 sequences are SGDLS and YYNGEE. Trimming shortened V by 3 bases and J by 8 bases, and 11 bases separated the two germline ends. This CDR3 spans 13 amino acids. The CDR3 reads CASSDNLGGELFF. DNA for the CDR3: TGTGCCAGCAGCGACAACCTGGGAGGGGAGCTGTTTTTT.

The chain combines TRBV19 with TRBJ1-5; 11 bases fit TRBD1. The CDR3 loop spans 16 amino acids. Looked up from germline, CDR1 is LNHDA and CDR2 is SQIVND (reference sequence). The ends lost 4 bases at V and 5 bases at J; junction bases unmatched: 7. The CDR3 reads CASSRTGQGGDQPQHF. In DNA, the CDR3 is TGTGCCAGTAGTAGGACGGGACAGGGGGGTGATCAGCCCCAGCATTTT. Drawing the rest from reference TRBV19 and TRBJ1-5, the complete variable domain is DGGITQSPKYLFRKEGQNVTLSCEQNLNHDAMYWYRQDPGQGLRLIYYSQIVNDFQKGDIAEGYSVSREKKESFPLTVTSAQKNPTAFYLCASSRTGQGGDQPQHFGDGTRLSIL.

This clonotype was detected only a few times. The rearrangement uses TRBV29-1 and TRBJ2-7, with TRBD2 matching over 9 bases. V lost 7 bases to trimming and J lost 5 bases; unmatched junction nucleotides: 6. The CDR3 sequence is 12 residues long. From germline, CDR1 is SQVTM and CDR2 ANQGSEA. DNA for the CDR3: TGCAGCGGGCGGGAGGGCGGCGACGAGCAGTACTTC. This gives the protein CSGREGGDEQYF.

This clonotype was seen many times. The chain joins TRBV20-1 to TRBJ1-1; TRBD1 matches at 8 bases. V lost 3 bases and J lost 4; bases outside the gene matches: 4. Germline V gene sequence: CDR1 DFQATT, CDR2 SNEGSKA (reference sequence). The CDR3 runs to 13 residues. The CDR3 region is CSASKTGGTEAFF. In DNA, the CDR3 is TGCAGTGCTAGTAAAACAGGGGGCACTGAAGCTTTCTTT.

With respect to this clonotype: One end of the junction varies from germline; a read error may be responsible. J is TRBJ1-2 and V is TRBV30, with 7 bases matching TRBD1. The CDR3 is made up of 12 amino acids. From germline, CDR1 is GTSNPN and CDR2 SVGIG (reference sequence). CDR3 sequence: CAWRPGGYGYAF. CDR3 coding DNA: TGTGCCTGGAGGCCAGGGGGTTATGGCTACGCCTTC.

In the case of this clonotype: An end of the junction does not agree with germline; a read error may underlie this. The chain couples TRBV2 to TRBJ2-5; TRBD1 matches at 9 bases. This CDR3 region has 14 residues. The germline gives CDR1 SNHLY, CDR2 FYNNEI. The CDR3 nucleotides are TGTGCCTGCAGTCAAACAGGGGGCGTAGAGACCCAGTACTTC. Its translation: CACSQTGGVETQYF.

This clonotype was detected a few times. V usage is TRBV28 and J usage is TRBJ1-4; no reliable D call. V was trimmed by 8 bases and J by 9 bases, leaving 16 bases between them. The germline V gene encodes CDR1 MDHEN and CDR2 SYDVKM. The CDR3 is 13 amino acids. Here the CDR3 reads CASGQPSNQKLFF. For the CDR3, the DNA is TGTGCCAGCGGGCAGCCTTCGAACCAAAAACTGTTTTTT.

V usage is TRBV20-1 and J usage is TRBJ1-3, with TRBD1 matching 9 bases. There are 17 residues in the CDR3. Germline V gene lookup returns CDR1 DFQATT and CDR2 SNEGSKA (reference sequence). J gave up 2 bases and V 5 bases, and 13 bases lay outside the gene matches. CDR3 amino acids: CSASAGTGKGTGNTIYF. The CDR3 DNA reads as TGCAGTGCTTCAGCCGGGACAGGGAAAGGGACTGGAAACACCATATATTTT.

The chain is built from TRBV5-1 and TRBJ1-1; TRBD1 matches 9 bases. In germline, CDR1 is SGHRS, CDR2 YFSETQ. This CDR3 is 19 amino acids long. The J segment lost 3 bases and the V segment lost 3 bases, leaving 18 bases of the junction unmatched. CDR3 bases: TGCGCCAGCAGCTACCTAGCCGGGAGGAGGACAGGGGCGGACACTGAAGCTTTCTTT. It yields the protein CASSYLAGRRTGADTEAFF.

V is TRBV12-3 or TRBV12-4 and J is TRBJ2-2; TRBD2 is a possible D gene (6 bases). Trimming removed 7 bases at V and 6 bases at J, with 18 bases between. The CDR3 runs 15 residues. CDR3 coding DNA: TGTGCCAGCACCCCTTTCGGGGGTCAAGCCGGGGAGCTGTTTTTT. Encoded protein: CASTPFGGQAGELFF.

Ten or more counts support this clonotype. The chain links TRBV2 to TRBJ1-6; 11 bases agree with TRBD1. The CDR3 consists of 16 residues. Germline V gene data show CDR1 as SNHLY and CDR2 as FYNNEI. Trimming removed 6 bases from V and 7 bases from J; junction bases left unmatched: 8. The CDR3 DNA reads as TGTGCCAGCAGACCTGGACAGGGGGCATGGAATTCACCCCTCCACTTT. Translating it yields CASRPGQGAWNSPLHF.